Reported below is one T cell receptor beta chain. This clonotype was picked up a small number of times. Its antigen is unknown. No much larger clonotype is one base removed from it; base qualities were not supplied. This record comes from a study of regulatory T cells in long-lasting Graves disease (dated by TCRdb to 2020 to 2022). Regarding the research as a whole: To count as having persistent Graves' disease, a patient had to have received antithyroid drug treatment for over 5 years with TSH receptor autoantibodies remaining persistently positive. Patients with persistent Graves' disease were compared with patients with newly diagnosed Graves' disease using TCR sequencing and RNA sequencing of peripheral blood. The study took place in China and was registered as a clinical trial. A total of about 33 samples underwent TCR sequencing, from roughly 13 patients with persistent Graves' disease and roughly 20 patients with newly diagnosed Graves' disease. Antithyroid drugs had been taken for approximately 10 years on average by persistent Graves' disease patients in the clinical cohort.

The study at large found these results: Sequencing and analysis were restricted to the TCR beta chain. Preferential use of TRBV28, TRBJ1-2 and TRBJ2-5 was observed in persistent disease, whereas TRBV20-1 and TRBJ2-1 were favored in newly diagnosed disease. Patients with persistent disease shared more public clonotypes (approximately 2,500) than newly diagnosed patients did (about 970). The small sample size was acknowledged by the authors as a limitation that may reduce accuracy. Because the primary lesion, thyroid tissue, could not be accessed, the study looked at peripheral blood alone. Compared with newly diagnosed patients, persistent Graves' disease patients had lower TCR Shannon entropy and fewer highly expanded clones, which suggests clonal expansion.

Per the publication, the time point label means: persistent/refractory GD, antithyroid drugs over 5 years with positive TRAb. For both TCR sequencing and RNA sequencing, RNA was extracted from PBMCs in TRIzol. The diagnosis of Graves' disease followed American Thyroid Association guidelines. Patients for the study were recruited at an endocrinology department in Xi'an, China. Each patient gave roughly 10 milliliters of peripheral blood, collected in an EDTA anticoagulant tube. PBMCs were isolated by Ficoll Paque Plus density gradient separation without further T cell sorting. RNA quality was checked with an Agilent 2100 Bioanalyzer and agarose gel, and concentration with a NanoDrop 2000. Libraries came from multiplex PCR. The sequencer listed for this sample is Illumina HiSeq 4000. iRepertoire HTBI primers and Arm-PCR amplification of CDR3 regions were used to construct TCR beta libraries. PCR products were gel purified before sequencing. As for how the authors treated the data: Gene usage analysis of CDR3 amino acid clonotypes relied on the approximately 60 TRBV and about 15 TRBJ segments identified across samples. COPE and FqMerger were used to merge the filtered high-quality paired reads into contigs. BLAST was used to align contigs to the IMGT TRBV, TRBD and TRBJ reference genes, and CDR3 was defined following IMGT. Any clonotype with a frequency above 0.1% was counted as a highly expanded clone. Repertoire diversity was measured by Shannon entropy, and V-J evenness by the Gini coefficient. A clonotype was considered public if more than one individual shared it. TCRdb applied fastp at Q25 and MiXCR to the public reads, then kept only in-frame beta chains. Each CDR3 protein gets just one entry, which takes the most common genes and DNA from the rows behind it. The V and J calls here are based on TCRdb, not the publication. The sample table records 400,000 to 500,000 distinct CDR3 sequences; 20% to 25% of these occur just once. Around an eighth of the sample lies in the top ten.

From V the trimming removes 0 bases and from J it removes 5 bases, while the gene matches leave 7 bases of the junction unaccounted for. The germline V gene provides CDR1 SGHVS and CDR2 FQNEAQ. The CDR3 runs 15 residues from the cysteine to the phenylalanine. The kept DNA is CDR3 alone, 45 bases in frame from the first base. The sample here was peripheral blood mononuclear cells (PBMCs), taken when the disease was refractory, from a patient treated with antithyroid drugs. The chain uses TRBV7-8 and TRBJ2-7, with TRBD1 identical over 7 junction bases. This clonotype originated in a female donor with Graves disease. CDR3 reads: CASSLAPRGNHEQYF. The bases read TGTGCCAGCAGCTTAGCTCCCAGGGGGAACCACGAGCAGTACTTC.